This TCR beta chain comes out of a study of graft-versus-host responses after intestinal transplantation. Study-wide results and limits: GvH clones were identified in recipient marrow, with some first appearing in ileum or blood.

As to this clone: The antigen remains undetermined.

Measured with immunoSEQ multiplex PCR; TCRdb has only the in-frame clones, and not every one. The data hold 90,000 to 130,000 clones, with around 90% observed a single time. This receptor was taken from a human donor who was the organ donor for an intestinal transplant. The sample here was unstimulated CD4+ T cells sorted from spleen or lymph node cells, taken before transplant.

Here the CDR3 reads CASGGPAGTYEQYF. The CDR3 DNA reads TGTGCCTCTGGAGGCCCCGCCGGAACCTACGAGCAGTACTTC. This chain links TRBV30 with TRBJ2-7; weak D call: TRBD2 (5 bases). This CDR3 contains 14 residues. V lost 7 bases to trimming and J lost 2 bases, with 18 bases between them. Germline V gene sequence: CDR1 GTSNPN, CDR2 SVGIG (reference sequence).